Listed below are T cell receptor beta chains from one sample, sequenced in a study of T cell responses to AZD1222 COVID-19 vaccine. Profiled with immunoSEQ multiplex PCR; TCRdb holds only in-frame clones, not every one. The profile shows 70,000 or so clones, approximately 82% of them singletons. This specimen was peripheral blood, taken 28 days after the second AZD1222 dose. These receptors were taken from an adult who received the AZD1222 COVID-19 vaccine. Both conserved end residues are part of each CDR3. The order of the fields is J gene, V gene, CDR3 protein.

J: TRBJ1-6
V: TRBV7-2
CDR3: CASSSLGGLETYNSPLHF

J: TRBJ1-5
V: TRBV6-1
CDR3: CASSEISVGQPQHF

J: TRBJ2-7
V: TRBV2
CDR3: CASSVFSGYEQYF

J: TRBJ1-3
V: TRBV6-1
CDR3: CASSVGPDRAQGNTIYF

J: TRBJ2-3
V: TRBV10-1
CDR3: CASALSGGDTQYF

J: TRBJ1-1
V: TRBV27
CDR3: CASSLAATGVATEAFF

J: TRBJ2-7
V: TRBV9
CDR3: CASSADLAGISYEQYF

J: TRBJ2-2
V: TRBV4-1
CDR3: CASSQDTRGRRTGELFF

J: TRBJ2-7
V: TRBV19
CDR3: CASSPFGINEQYF

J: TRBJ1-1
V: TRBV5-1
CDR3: CASSPTGQGSNTEAFF

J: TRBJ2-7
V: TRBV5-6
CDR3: CASSPSVTLSYEQYF

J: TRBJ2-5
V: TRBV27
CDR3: CASSLSREKTQYF

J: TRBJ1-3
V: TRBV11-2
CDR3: CASRDLSAAGNTIYF

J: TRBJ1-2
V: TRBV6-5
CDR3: CASSSGWYGYTF

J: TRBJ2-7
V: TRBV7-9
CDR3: CASSSPTSGYEQYF

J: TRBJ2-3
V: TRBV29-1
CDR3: CSVSGTSGRITDTQYF

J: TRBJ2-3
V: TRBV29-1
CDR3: CSVVPGTSGTSTDTQYF

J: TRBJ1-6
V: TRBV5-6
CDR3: CASSLVALNSPLHF

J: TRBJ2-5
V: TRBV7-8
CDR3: CASSLGTSGRETQYF

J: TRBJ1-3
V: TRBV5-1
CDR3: CASSGGTGGLTGNTIYF

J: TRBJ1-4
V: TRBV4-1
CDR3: CASSQPRGGGEKLFF

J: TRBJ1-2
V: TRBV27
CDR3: CASSLAWDRGGYTF

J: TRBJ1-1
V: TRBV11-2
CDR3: CASSYGTNTEAFF

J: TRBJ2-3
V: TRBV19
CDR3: CASRGLFGEVDTQYF

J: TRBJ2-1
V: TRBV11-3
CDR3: CASSLRGTDLYNEQFF

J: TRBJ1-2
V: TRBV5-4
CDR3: CAFLEGRDGYTF

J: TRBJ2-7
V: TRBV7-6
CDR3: CASSRGTGAPYEQYF

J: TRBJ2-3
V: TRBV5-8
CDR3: CASSPDPGGLSTDTQYF

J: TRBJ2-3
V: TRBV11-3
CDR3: CASSTRADTQYF

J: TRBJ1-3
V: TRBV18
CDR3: CASSPSGNTIYF

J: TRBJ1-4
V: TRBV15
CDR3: CATSRESLLREKLFF

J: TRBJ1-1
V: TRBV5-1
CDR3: CASRVTRAGDSTEAFF

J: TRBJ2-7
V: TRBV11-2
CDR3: CASSFGLAGEHEQYF

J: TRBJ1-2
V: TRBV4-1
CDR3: CASRQTGSANYGYTF

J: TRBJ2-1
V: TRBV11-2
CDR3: CASGGQSYNEQFF

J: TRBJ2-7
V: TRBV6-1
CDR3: CASSDPGGGITYEQYF